This T cell receptor beta chain derives from a study of CD8 T cells in ankylosing spondylitis. Study findings and constraints: From matched ankylosing spondylitis synovial fluid, disease-linked clones were reportedly recovered at significantly enriched levels. CD8+ cells made up the disease-linked clones, which were relatively rare in peripheral blood. What appeared characteristic of ankylosing spondylitis blood was a TCR beta motif of several highly homologous variants. There were earlier reports of some motif variants in reactive arthritis synovial fluid and blood.

The V gene end was trimmed by 0 bases and the J gene end by 4 bases; junction bases not matched to a gene: 4. Germline CDR1 DFQATT, CDR2 SNEGSKA (reference sequence). CDR3 size: 15 residues. This clonotype was seen repeatedly, ten times or more. The antigen is not known. Quantitative molecular-barcoded 5'-RACE generated the TCR beta libraries. TCRdb used MiXCR to reprocess the 5' RACE reads, holding one entry per CDR3 protein. The repertoire has 700,000 to 1,000,000 distinct CDR3 sequences, approximately 10% of them found once; the top ten carry less than 0.65%. The TCR was taken from a male donor with ankylosing spondylitis. Sequenced: blood, either unsorted or a sorted T cell fraction (not recorded which). The chain links TRBV20-1 to TRBJ2-3; 10 positions agree with TRBD1. The CDR3 is CSARDEDRGADTQYF. DNA of the CDR3: TGCAGTGCTAGAGATGAGGACAGGGGGGCAGATACGCAGTATTTT.